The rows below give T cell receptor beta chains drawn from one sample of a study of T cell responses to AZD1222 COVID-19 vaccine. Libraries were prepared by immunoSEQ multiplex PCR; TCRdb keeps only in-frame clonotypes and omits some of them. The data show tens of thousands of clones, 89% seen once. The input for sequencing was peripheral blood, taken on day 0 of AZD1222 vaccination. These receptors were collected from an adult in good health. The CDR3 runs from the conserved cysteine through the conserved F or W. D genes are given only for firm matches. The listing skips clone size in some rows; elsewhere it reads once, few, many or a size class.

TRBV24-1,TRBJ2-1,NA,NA,CATSTPGEGDEQFF,TGTGCCACCAGTACCCCGGGGGAAGGTGATGAGCAGTTCTTC
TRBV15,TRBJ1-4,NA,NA,CATSREGTANEKLFF,TGTGCCACCAGCAGAGAAGGGACGGCTAATGAAAAACTGTTTTTT
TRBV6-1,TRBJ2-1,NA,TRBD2,CASSVTPGTSGTNEQFF,TGTGCCAGCAGTGTAACTCCTGGGACTAGCGGGACCAATGAGCAGTTCTTC
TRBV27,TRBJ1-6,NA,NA,CASSPLQGTNSPLHF,TGTGCCAGCAGTCCACTTCAGGGTACGAATTCACCCCTCCACTTT
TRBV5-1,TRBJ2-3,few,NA,CASSDPGLLTDTQYF,TGCGCCAGCAGCGACCCGGGACTCCTCACAGATACGCAGTATTTT
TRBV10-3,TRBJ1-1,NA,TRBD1,CAISEATGGATEAFF,TGTGCCATCAGTGAGGCAACAGGGGGCGCGACTGAAGCTTTCTTT
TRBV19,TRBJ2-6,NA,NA,CASSIYRALSGANVLTF,TGTGCCAGTAGTATATATCGGGCCCTCTCTGGGGCCAACGTCCTGACTTTC
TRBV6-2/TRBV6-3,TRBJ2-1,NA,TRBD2,CASSPTGGKVNEQFF,TGTGCCAGCAGCCCCACGGGGGGGAAGGTCAATGAGCAGTTCTTC
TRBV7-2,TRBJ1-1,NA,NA,CASSLVRDTEAFF,TGTGCCAGCAGCTTAGTAAGGGACACTGAAGCTTTCTTT
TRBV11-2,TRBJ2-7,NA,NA,CASTVGVGTYEQYF,TGTGCCAGCACGGTCGGGGTGGGCACCTACGAGCAGTACTTC
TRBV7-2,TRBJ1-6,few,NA,CASSPEHRSSYNSPLHF,TGTGCCAGCAGCCCCGAGCACAGGAGCTCCTATAATTCACCCCTCCACTTT
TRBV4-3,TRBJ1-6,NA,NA,CASSQEAGPHNSPLHF,TGCGCCAGCAGCCAAGAAGCAGGGCCCCATAATTCACCCCTCCACTTT
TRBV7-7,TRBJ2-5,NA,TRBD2,CASSWGSGLGGTQYF,TGTGCCAGCTCGTGGGGTAGCGGGTTAGGCGGGACCCAGTACTTC
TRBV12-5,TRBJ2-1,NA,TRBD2,CASGLRTSGKDEQFF,TGTGCTAGTGGTTTACGGACTAGCGGGAAGGATGAGCAGTTCTTC
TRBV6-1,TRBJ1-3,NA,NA,CASSLGVSGNTIYF,TGTGCCAGCAGCCTCGGGGTGTCTGGAAACACCATATATTTT
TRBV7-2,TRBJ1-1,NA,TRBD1,CASTTGYAEAFF,TGTGCCAGCACGACAGGGTATGCTGAAGCTTTCTTT
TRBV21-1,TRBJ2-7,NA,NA,CASSKTQRVYEQYF,TGTGCCAGCAGCAAAACCCAGCGGGTCTACGAGCAGTACTTC
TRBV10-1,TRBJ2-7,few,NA,CASKGSREQYF,TGCGCCAGCAAAGGATCCCGCGAGCAGTACTTC
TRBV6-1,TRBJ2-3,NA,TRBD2,CASSEPGLAVTHTQYF,TGTGCCAGCAGTGAGCCGGGACTAGCGGTGACTCATACGCAGTATTTT
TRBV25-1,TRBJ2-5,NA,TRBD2,CASSEYTAAGGSRETQYF,TGTGCCAGCAGTGAATATACGGCCGCGGGGGGGTCGAGAGAGACCCAGTACTTC
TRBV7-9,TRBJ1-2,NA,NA,CASSTRPSGYTF,TGTGCCAGCAGCACCCGACCTAGCGGCTACACCTTC
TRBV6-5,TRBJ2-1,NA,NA,CASSYSALGYNEQFF,TGTGCCAGCAGTTACTCCGCCTTGGGTTACAATGAGCAGTTCTTC
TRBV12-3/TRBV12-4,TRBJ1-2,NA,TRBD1,CASSTRQGHGYTF,TGTGCCAGCAGTACCCGACAGGGCCATGGCTACACCTTC
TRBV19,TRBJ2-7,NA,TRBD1,CASSIVETGKAEQYF,TGTGCCAGTAGTATAGTCGAGACAGGGAAAGCCGAGCAGTACTTC
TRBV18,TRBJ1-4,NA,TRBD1,CASSSRTGEEKLFF,TGTGCCAGCTCATCACGGACAGGGGAGGAAAAACTGTTTTTT
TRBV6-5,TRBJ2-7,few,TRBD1,CASEESGTGVYEQYF,TGTGCCAGCGAAGAGAGCGGGACAGGGGTTTACGAGCAGTACTTC
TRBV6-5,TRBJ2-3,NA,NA,CASSSNKRGEDTQYF,TGTGCCAGCAGTTCCAATAAGAGGGGGGAGGATACGCAGTATTTT
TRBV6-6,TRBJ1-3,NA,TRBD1,CASSPSDRGSGNTIYF,TGTGCCAGCAGCCCTTCTGACAGGGGCTCTGGAAACACCATATATTTT
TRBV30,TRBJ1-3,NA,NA,CACRTELNTIYF,TGTGCCTGCCGGACAGAACTAAACACCATATATTTT
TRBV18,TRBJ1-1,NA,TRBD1,CASSPRQGSSWGSRNTEAFF,TGTGCCAGCTCACCAAGACAGGGTTCATCCTGGGGTTCCCGGAACACTGAAGCTTTCTTT
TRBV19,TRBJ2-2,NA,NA,CASSLGTWNTGELFF,TGTGCCAGTAGCCTCGGGACATGGAACACCGGGGAGCTGTTTTTT
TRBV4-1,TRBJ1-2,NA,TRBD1,CASSQGRIGTAYGYTF,TGCGCCAGCAGCCAGGGACGTATCGGGACAGCCTATGGCTACACCTTC
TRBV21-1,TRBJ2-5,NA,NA,CASSKSLSPQETQYF,TGTGCCAGCAGCAAAAGTCTATCGCCCCAAGAGACCCAGTACTTC
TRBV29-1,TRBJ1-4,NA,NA,CSVARGLNEKLFF,TGCAGCGTTGCTAGAGGGCTTAATGAAAAACTGTTTTTT
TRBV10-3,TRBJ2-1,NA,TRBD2,CAIGLAGGQNEQFF,TGTGCCATCGGATTAGCGGGGGGCCAGAATGAGCAGTTCTTC
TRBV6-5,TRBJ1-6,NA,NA,CASLPLGGLNSPLHF,TGTGCCAGCCTTCCCCTCGGGGGTCTCAATTCACCCCTCCACTTT
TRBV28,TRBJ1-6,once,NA,CASQLNRDNSPLHF,TGTGCCAGTCAACTAAACAGGGATAATTCACCCCTCCACTTT
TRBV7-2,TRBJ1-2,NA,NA,CASSPQAVGRGAYGYTF,TGTGCCAGCAGCCCCCAGGCCGTGGGCCGAGGGGCTTATGGCTACACCTTC
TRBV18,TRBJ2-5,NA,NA,CASSVGTQETQYF,TGTGCCAGCTCAGTGGGGACCCAAGAGACCCAGTACTTC
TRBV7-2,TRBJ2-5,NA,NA,CASSLTASRTQETQYF,TGTGCCAGCAGCTTAACGGCTAGCAGGACTCAAGAGACCCAGTACTTC
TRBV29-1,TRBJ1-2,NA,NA,CSVDLFGGGYTF,TGCAGCGTTGACCTATTCGGGGGTGGCTACACCTTC
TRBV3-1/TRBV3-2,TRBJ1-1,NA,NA,CASSQGPGRGTEAFF,TGTGCCAGCAGCCAAGGGCCAGGGCGGGGCACTGAAGCTTTCTTT
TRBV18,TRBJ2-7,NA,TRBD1,CASSDQGASYEQYF,TGTGCCAGCTCCGACCAGGGGGCATCCTACGAGCAGTACTTC
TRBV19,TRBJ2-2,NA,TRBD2,CASSIAGGNTGELFF,TGTGCCAGTAGTATAGCGGGAGGGAACACCGGGGAGCTGTTTTTT